These 25 T cell receptor beta chains came from one sample sequenced in a study of T cell changes during pregnancy in multiple sclerosis. Measured with immunoSEQ multiplex PCR; TCRdb has only the in-frame clones, and not every one. This table holds around 45,000 clones, 85% to 95% found once. The specimen was CD4+ T cells from peripheral blood mononuclear cells, collected in the third trimester of pregnancy. Source of these receptors: a female donor with multiple sclerosis, enrolled in a pregnancy study.

The chain is built from TRBV30 and TRBJ1-2; TRBD1 is a possible D gene (6 bases). With 0 bases removed from V and 4 bases from J, the gap between germline ends came to 21 bases. Germline CDR1 GTSNPN, CDR2 SVGIG (reference sequence). This CDR3 contains 17 residues. The CDR3 region has the DNA TGTGCCTGGAGTGTAACGGGGATGGGCAGGGGCAGCTATGGCTACACCTTC. Its protein is CAWSVTGMGRGSYGYTF.

The chain recombines TRBV12-5 with TRBJ2-5, with TRBD1 identical over 8 bases. J gave up 2 bases and V 5 bases, and 4 bases lay outside the gene matches. The germline V gene encodes CDR1 LGHNT and CDR2 FRNRAP. This CDR3 comprises 14 residues. CDR3 in amino acids: CASGTQGGQETQYF. The CDR3 DNA reads TGTGCTAGTGGTACACAGGGGGGTCAAGAGACCCAGTACTTC.

CDR3 loop: CASSQGLAGDRYEQYF. The CDR3 DNA sequence: TGTGCCAGCAGCCAAGGCCTAGCGGGCGACCGCTACGAGCAGTACTTC. The rearrangement uses TRBV4-2 and TRBJ2-7; 8 bases match TRBD2. The CDR3 is 16 residues long. Trimming cost V 1 base and J 3 bases; bases outside gene matches: 8. The germline V gene encodes CDR1 LGHNA and CDR2 YNFKEQ.

The rearrangement links TRBV7-2 to TRBJ2-7; TRBD2 agrees at 7 bases. Germline V gene data show CDR1 as SGHTA and CDR2 as FQGNSA. Trimming cost V 5 bases and J 3 bases; bases outside gene matches: 7. The CDR3 consists of 14 residues. The CDR3 nucleotides read TGTGCCAGCAGCCATGGGGGGGGATTCTACGAGCAGTACTTC. The encoded protein is CASSHGGGFYEQYF.

This clone was seen once. The chain has TRBV6-5 and TRBJ1-1, with D hard to call. CDR3 length: 15 residues. The V end was cut by 2 bases, the J end by 1 base, with 11 bases between. Germline V gene sequence: CDR1 MNHEY, CDR2 SVGAGI. CDR3 region: CASSYNPTGNTEAFF. In DNA, the CDR3 is TGTGCCAGCAGTTACAACCCGACTGGGAACACTGAAGCTTTCTTT.

The chain recombines TRBV6-6 with TRBJ2-1; 14 bases map to TRBD2. The CDR3 has 15 residues. Germline CDR1 is MNHNY and CDR2 is SVGAGI (reference sequence). Losses at the gene ends were 6 bases for V and 9 bases for J; bases not matched to a gene: 7. The CDR3 sequence: CASSRGLAGASEQFF. DNA for the CDR3: TGTGCCAGCAGCCGGGGACTAGCGGGAGCTAGTGAGCAGTTCTTC.

The chain combines TRBV19 with TRBJ2-1; D possibly corresponds to TRBD2 (5 bases). V was cut by 10 bases and J by 8 bases, with 21 bases left in between. In germline, CDR1 is LNHDA, CDR2 SQIVND (reference sequence). This CDR3 contains 14 residues. CDR3 sequence reads: CATSRRPLDDEQFF. CDR3 in DNA: TGTGCCACCTCTCGGAGGCCACTTGATGATGAGCAGTTCTTC.

The chain joins TRBV7-9 to TRBJ2-5, with D maybe TRBD1 (5 bases). Trimming left V 5 bases short and J 3 bases short, with 13 bases between. The CDR3 runs to 14 residues. Germline loops: CDR1 SEHNR, CDR2 FQNEAQ (reference sequence). In DNA, the CDR3 is TGTGCCAGCAGCCCCCCAGACAGAAAAGAGACCCAGTACTTC. Amino acid sequence: CASSPPDRKETQYF.

V usage is TRBV25-1 and J usage is TRBJ1-2; 9 nucleotides align to TRBD1. Germline V CDR1 and CDR2: MGHDK, SYGVNS. The CDR3 spans 15 residues. V was clipped by 1 base and J by 3 bases; unmatched bases: 3. This CDR3 reads CASSESGTGHYGYTF. The CDR3 DNA follows: TGTGCCAGCAGTGAATCCGGGACAGGGCACTATGGCTACACCTTC.

The chain joins TRBV11-2 to TRBJ2-2; TRBD1 is a possible D gene (5 bases). The V end was cut by 5 bases, the J end by 6 bases, with 10 bases between. CDR3 size: 13 residues. Germline assignment: CDR1 SGHAT and CDR2 FQNNGV. CDR3 in amino acids: CASSRQMAGELFF. The CDR3 DNA reads TGTGCCAGCAGCCGACAGATGGCCGGGGAGCTGTTTTTT. The complete variable domain, with remaining parts taken from reference TRBV11-2 and TRBJ2-2, reads EAGVAQSPRYKIIEKRQSVAFWCNPISGHATLYWYQQILGQGPKLLIQFQNNGVVDDSQLPKDRFSAERLKGVDSTLKIQPAKLEDSAVYLCASSRQMAGELFFGEGSRLTVL.

This clone was found once. V is TRBV5-5 and J is TRBJ2-7; D ambiguous. Trimming cost V 4 bases and J 1 base, with 18 bases left between them. The V gene's germline CDR1 is SGHKS and CDR2 YYEKEE (reference sequence). The CDR3 runs 16 residues. CDR3 in amino acids: CASSPPVGGGSYEQYF. The CDR3 DNA reads TGTGCCAGCAGCCCTCCCGTTGGTGGCGGTTCCTACGAGCAGTACTTC.

The chain has TRBV15 and TRBJ1-5; D is unclear. CDR3 length: 15 amino acids. The germline gives CDR1 LNHNV, CDR2 YYDKDF (reference sequence). V gave up 0 bases and J gave up 6 bases, with 12 bases separating them. Written as DNA, the CDR3 is TGTGCCACCAGCAGAGATCGGGTTCTTCGTCAGCCCCAGCATTTT. Its translation: CATSRDRVLRQPQHF.

The chain employs TRBV29-1 and TRBJ2-7; the D is unclear. V was pared by 4 bases and J by 1 base, with 8 bases between. This CDR3 comprises 12 residues. The germline gives CDR1 SQVTM, CDR2 ANQGSEA. The CDR3 sequence is CSVAPGSYEQYF. In DNA, the CDR3 is TGCAGCGTTGCCCCCGGGTCCTACGAGCAGTACTTC.

The chain employs TRBV7-9 and TRBJ1-1; a weak D match, TRBD1 (5 bases). Germline V lookup: CDR1 SEHNR, CDR2 FQNEAQ (reference sequence). This CDR3 has 13 residues. Between the trimmed V and J ends, which lost 8 bases and 1 base, there was a span of 11 bases. The CDR3 here is CASPGGTNTEAFF. Written as DNA, the CDR3 is TGTGCCAGCCCCGGGGGTACGAACACTGAAGCTTTCTTT.

V gene TRBV7-2 combines with J gene TRBJ2-3; 7 bases align to TRBD2. Germline loops: CDR1 SGHTA, CDR2 FQGNSA. Trimming took 3 bases from V and 0 from J; bases not matched to a gene: 9. CDR3 size: 17 residues. CDR3: CASSLSGTSQSTDTQYF. The CDR3 nucleotides are TGTGCCAGCAGCTTGAGCGGGACCTCCCAAAGCACAGATACGCAGTATTTT.

This sequence joins TRBV19 and TRBJ2-2; perhaps TRBD2 as D (7 bases). Germline-derived CDR1 and CDR2 are LNHDA and SQIVND (reference sequence). The CDR3 sequence is 16 residues long. V gave up 7 bases and J gave up 0 bases, with 15 bases separating them. The CDR3 reads CASTRGAGTNTGELFF. The CDR3 DNA reads TGTGCCAGTACCCGGGGGGCGGGGACGAACACCGGGGAGCTGTTTTTT.

V gene TRBV6-1 combines with J gene TRBJ1-1; D possibly corresponds to TRBD1 (6 bases). Trimming removed 4 bases at V and 1 base at J, with 13 bases between. This CDR3 is 15 amino acids long. Germline V lookup: CDR1 MNHNS, CDR2 SASEGT. CDR3 nucleotide sequence: TGTGCCAGCAGTGTACTACAGGGCGGGAACACTGAAGCTTTCTTT. Its translation is CASSVLQGGNTEAFF.

This rearrangement joins TRBV5-4 to TRBJ1-3; no definite D call. V lost 0 bases and J lost 0, with 7 bases in between. This CDR3 contains 15 residues. Per the germline V gene, CDR1 is SGHNT and CDR2 is YYREEE (reference sequence). DNA for the CDR3: TGTGCCAGCAGCTTGGACAGCAACTCTGGAAACACCATATATTTT. This translates into CASSLDSNSGNTIYF. Together with reference TRBV5-4 and TRBJ1-3, the CDR3 gives the full variable domain: ETGVTQSPTHLIKTRGQQVTLRCSSQSGHNTVSWYQQALGQGPQFIFQYYREEENGRGNFPPRFSGLQFPNYSSELNVNALELDDSALYLCASSLDSNSGNTIYFGEGSWLTVV.

The chain combines TRBV6-1 with TRBJ2-1, with 9 positions matching TRBD1. The ends lost 6 bases at V and 8 bases at J; junction bases unmatched: 5. From germline, CDR1 is MNHNS and CDR2 SASEGT. The CDR3 consists of 13 residues. Here the CDR3 DNA reads TGTGCCAGCAGGGACAGGGGTAGCGATGAGCAGTTCTTC. It is translated as CASRDRGSDEQFF.

This clone was observed a few times. The genes are TRBV10-3 and TRBJ1-3, with TRBD1 as a possible D gene (5 bases). Between the trimmed V and J ends, which lost 7 bases and 4 bases, there was a span of 14 bases. The V gene's germline CDR1 is ENHRY and CDR2 SYGVKD. This CDR3 spans 14 amino acids. CDR3 sequence reads: CAIKTATDGNTIYF. CDR3 DNA sequence: TGTGCCATCAAGACAGCTACGGACGGAAACACCATATATTTT.

CDR3 in amino acids: CASSLDRSSYNEQFF. CDR3 sequence (DNA): TGTGCCAGCTCACTCGACAGGTCGTCCTACAATGAGCAGTTCTTC. This chain uses TRBV18 with TRBJ2-1, with D possibly matching TRBD1 (6 bases). V shed 4 bases and J shed 1 base, with 11 bases lying between them. The CDR3 contains 15 residues. Germline-derived CDR1 and CDR2 are KGHSH and LQKENI. Full variable domain (outside the CDR3, taken from reference TRBV18 and TRBJ2-1): NAGVMQNPRHLVRRRGQEARLRCSPMKGHSHVYWYRQLPEEGLKFMVYLQKENIIDESGMPKERFSAEFPKEGPSILRIQQVVRGDSAAYFCASSLDRSSYNEQFFGPGTRLTVL.

This clone was counted only a few times. This sequence joins TRBV14 and TRBJ2-7; D perhaps matches TRBD2 (5 bases). This CDR3 is 14 amino acids long. From germline, CDR1 is SGHDN and CDR2 FVKESK. V lost 4 bases and J 2 bases, leaving 12 bases between the germline ends. CDR3 coding DNA: TGTGCCAGCAGCCCTAATCGGGGAACCTACGAGCAGTACTTC. It codes for CASSPNRGTYEQYF.

The chain has TRBV5-1 and TRBJ2-3, with a possible D match to TRBD2 (5 bases). The CDR3 runs 15 residues. The V end lost 4 bases, the J end lost 1 base, and 13 bases lay between the germline ends. Germline V lookup: CDR1 SGHRS, CDR2 YFSETQ. CDR3 bases: TGCGCCAGCAGCCCCATTACCGGGGGCACAGATACGCAGTATTTT. Protein sequence: CASSPITGGTDTQYF. Full variable domain (missing parts from reference TRBV5-1 and TRBJ2-3): KAGVTQTPRYLIKTRGQQVTLSCSPISGHRSVSWYQQTPGQGLQFLFEYFSETQRNKGNFPGRFSGRQFSNSRSEMNVSTLELGDSALYLCASSPITGGTDTQYFGPGTRLTVL.

V usage is TRBV9 and J usage is TRBJ2-7; maybe TRBD2 (5 bases). This CDR3 is 16 amino acids long. Germline V gives CDR1 SGDLS, CDR2 YYNGEE. The V end was cut by 2 bases, the J end by 2 bases, with 17 bases between. CDR3 DNA: TGTGCCAGCAGCGTGGGAGCTTTGGACGGCACCTACGAGCAGTACTTC. Amino acid sequence: CASSVGALDGTYEQYF.

This clone was observed a handful of times. The chain couples TRBV7-8 to TRBJ1-1; D not certain. This CDR3 spans 13 amino acids. Germline CDR1 and CDR2: SGHVS and FQNEAQ. The V and J ends lost 2 bases and 3 bases respectively, with 7 bases between them. CDR3 sequence reads: CASSLQVYTEAFF. DNA for the CDR3: TGTGCCAGCAGCTTACAGGTGTACACTGAAGCTTTCTTT. The variable domain in full, completed from reference TRBV7-8 and TRBJ1-1, reads GAGVSQSPRYKVAKRGQDVALRCDPISGHVSLFWYQQALGQGPEFLTYFQNEAQLDKSGLPSDRFFAERPEGSVSTLKIQRTQQEDSAVYLCASSLQVYTEAFFGQGTRLTVV.